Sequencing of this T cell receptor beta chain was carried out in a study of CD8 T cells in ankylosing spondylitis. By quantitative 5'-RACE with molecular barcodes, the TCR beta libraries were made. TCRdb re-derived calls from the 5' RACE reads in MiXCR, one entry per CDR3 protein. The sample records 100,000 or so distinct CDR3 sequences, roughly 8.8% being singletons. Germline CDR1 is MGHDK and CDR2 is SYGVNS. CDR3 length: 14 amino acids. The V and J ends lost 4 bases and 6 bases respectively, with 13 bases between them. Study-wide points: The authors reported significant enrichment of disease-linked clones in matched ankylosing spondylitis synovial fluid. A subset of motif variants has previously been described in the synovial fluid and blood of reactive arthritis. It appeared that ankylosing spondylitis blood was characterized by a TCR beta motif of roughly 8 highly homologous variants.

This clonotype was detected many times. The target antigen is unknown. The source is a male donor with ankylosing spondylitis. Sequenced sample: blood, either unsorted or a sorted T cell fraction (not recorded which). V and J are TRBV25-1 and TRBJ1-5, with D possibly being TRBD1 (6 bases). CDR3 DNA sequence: TGTGCCAGCAGTGGAACAGGGTACAGTCAGCCCCAGCATTTT. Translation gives CASSGTGYSQPQHF. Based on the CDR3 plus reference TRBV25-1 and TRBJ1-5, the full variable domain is EADIYQTPRYLVIGTGKKITLECSQTMGHDKMYWYQQDPGMELHLIHYSYGVNSTEKGDLSSESTVSRIRTEHFPLTLESARPSHTSQYLCASSGTGYSQPQHFGDGTRLSIL.